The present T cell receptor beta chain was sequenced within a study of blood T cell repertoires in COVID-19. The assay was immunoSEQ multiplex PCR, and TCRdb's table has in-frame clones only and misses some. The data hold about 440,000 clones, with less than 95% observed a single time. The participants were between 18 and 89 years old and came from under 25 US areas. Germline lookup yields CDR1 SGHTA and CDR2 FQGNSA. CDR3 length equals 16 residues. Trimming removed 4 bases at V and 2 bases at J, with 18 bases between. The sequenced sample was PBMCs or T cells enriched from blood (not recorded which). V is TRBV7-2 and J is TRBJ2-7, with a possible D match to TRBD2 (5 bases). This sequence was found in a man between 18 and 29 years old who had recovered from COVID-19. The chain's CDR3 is CASSSQGGGLTYEQYF. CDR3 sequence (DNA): TGTGCCAGCAGCTCACAAGGAGGCGGTCTGACCTACGAGCAGTACTTC.